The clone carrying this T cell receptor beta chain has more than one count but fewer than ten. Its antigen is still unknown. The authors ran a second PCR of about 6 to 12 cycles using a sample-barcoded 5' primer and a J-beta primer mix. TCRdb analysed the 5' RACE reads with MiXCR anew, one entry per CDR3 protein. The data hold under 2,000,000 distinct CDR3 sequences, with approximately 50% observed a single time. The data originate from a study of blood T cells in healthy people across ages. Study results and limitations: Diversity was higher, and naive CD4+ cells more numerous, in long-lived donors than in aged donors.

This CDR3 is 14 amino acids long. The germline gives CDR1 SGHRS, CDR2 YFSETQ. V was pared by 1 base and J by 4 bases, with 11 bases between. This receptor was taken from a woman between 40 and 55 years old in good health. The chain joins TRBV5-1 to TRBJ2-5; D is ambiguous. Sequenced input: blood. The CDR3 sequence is CASSLNDPRETQYF. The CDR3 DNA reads TGCGCCAGCAGCTTGAACGACCCTCGAGAGACCCAGTACTTC. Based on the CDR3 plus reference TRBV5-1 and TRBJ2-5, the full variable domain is KAGVTQTPRYLIKTRGQQVTLSCSPISGHRSVSWYQQTPGQGLQFLFEYFSETQRNKGNFPGRFSGRQFSNSRSEMNVSTLELGDSALYLCASSLNDPRETQYFGPGTRLLVL.